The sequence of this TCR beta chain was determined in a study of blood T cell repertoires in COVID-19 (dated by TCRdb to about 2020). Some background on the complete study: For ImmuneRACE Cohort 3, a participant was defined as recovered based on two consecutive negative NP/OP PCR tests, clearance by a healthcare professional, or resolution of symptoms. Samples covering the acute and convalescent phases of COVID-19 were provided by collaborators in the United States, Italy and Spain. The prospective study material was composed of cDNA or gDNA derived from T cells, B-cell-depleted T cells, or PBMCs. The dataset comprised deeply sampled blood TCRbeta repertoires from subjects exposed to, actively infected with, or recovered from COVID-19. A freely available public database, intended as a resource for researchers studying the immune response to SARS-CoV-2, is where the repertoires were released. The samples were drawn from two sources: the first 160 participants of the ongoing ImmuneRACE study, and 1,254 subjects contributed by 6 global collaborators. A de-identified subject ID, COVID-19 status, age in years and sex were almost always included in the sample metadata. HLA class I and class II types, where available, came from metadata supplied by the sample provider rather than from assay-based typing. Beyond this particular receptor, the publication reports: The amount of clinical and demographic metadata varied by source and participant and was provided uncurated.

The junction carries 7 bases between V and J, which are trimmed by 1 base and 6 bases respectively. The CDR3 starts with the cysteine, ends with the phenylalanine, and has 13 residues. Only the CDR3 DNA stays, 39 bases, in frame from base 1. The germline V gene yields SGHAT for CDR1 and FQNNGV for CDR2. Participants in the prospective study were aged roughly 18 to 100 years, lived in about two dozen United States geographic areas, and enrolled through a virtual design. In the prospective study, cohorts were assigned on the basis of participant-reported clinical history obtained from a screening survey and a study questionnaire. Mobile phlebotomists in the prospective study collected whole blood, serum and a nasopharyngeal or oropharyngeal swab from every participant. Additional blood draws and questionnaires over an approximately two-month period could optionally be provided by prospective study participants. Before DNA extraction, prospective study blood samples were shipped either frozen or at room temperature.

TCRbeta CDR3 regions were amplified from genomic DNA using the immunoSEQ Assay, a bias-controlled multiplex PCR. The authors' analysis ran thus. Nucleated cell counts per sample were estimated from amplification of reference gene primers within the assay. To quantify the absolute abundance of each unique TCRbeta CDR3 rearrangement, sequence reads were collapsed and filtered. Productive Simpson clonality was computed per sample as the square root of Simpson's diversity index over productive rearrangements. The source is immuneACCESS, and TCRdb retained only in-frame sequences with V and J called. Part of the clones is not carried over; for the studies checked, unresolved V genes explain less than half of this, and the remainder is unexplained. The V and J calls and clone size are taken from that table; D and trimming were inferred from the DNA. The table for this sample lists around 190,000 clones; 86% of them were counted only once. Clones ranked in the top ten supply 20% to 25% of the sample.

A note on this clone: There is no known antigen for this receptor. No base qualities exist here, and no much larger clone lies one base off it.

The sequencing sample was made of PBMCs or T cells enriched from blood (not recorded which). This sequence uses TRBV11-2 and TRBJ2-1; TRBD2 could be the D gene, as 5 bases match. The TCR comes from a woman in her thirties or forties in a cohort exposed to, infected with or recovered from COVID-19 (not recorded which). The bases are TGTGCCAGCAGCTTAGGACTAACCAATGAGCAGTTCTTC. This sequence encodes CASSLGLTNEQFF.